The 23 T cell receptor beta chains listed next were all sequenced from one sample in a study of CXCR3-negative and CXCR3-positive naive CD8 T cells. UMI-labeled 5' RACE yielded the TRB cDNA libraries. Following a re-call of the 5' RACE reads, TCRdb has one entry per CDR3 protein and lacks DNA. The listing contains 50,000 to 65,000 distinct CDR3 sequences. The sample taken for sequencing was memory CD8+ T cells from blood. These receptors all come from a human donor in good health. Some clones in this sample may be carry-over from other donors' samples.

The J gene is TRBJ2-7, the V gene TRBV29-1; the TRBD1 assignment by TCRdb is unverifiable without DNA. The CDR3 sequence is 13 residues long. Germline V CDR1 and CDR2: SQVTM, ANQGSEA. CDR3 sequence reads: CSVVDRGRREQYF.

The genes are TRBV7-9 and TRBJ2-2; lacking DNA, the TRBD1 call made by TCRdb goes unchecked. The length of the CDR3 is 15 residues. Germline values: CDR1 SEHNR, CDR2 FQNEAQ (reference sequence). The CDR3 spells CASSLKNRDTGELFF.

V gene TRBV11-2 combines with J gene TRBJ1-1. Germline CDR1 SGHAT, CDR2 FQNNGV. The CDR3 is made up of 11 amino acids. The CDR3 region is CASRQLTKAFF.

The V gene is TRBV10-2, the J gene TRBJ1-1; TCRdb's D call of TRBD1 is untestable without DNA. Germline CDR1 WSHSY, CDR2 SAAADI. CDR3 length: 16 amino acids. CDR3 protein: CASSEFTVGGNTEAFF.

The rearrangement uses TRBV29-1 and TRBJ2-3. CDR1 and CDR2 from the germline V gene are SQVTM and ANQGSEA. The CDR3 is made up of 13 amino acids. CDR3 protein: CSVGIFGTDTQYF.

The chain employs TRBV29-1 and TRBJ2-4; the TCRdb call, TRBD1, lacks DNA for checking. The CDR3 runs to 17 residues. CDR1 and CDR2 from the germline V gene are SQVTM and ANQGSEA. CDR3 residues: CSVEGGRSFLAKNIQYF.

The chain couples TRBV29-1 to TRBJ2-2. Germline CDR1 SQVTM, CDR2 ANQGSEA. The CDR3 covers 13 residues. The CDR3 reads CSVEWSNTGELFF.

The chain has TRBV20-1 and TRBJ2-7; TCRdb designates TRBD2, a call that cannot be tested without DNA. Germline assignment: CDR1 DFQATT and CDR2 SNEGSKA (reference sequence). This CDR3 comprises 13 residues. Here the CDR3 reads CSAHSGSSYEQYF.

V is TRBV7-9 and J is TRBJ2-7; TCRdb proposes TRBD1, but this gene call is untestable without DNA. The germline gives CDR1 SEHNR, CDR2 FQNEAQ (reference sequence). This CDR3 contains 15 residues. The CDR3 protein is CASSYPPAGIYEQYF. The full variable domain, completed using reference TRBV7-9 and TRBJ2-7, is DTGVSQNPRHKITKRGQNVTFRCDPISEHNRLYWYRQTLGQGPEFLTYFQNEAQLEKSRLLSDRFSAERPKGSFSTLEIQRTEQGDSAMYLCASSYPPAGIYEQYFGPGTRLTVT.

The chain has TRBV28 and TRBJ2-7; TCRdb calls TRBD1, which cannot be checked without DNA. Germline V CDR1 and CDR2: MDHEN, SYDVKM. This CDR3 spans 13 amino acids. CDR3 in amino acids: CASSLTGKNEQYF. Full variable domain (outside the CDR3, taken from reference TRBV28 and TRBJ2-7): DVKVTQSSRYLVKRTGEKVFLECVQDMDHENMFWYRQDPGLGLRLIYFSYDVKMKEKGDIPEGYSVSREKKERFSLILESASTNQTSMYLCASSLTGKNEQYFGPGTRLTVT.

The CDR3 loop reads CASANGGEGEQFF. The rearrangement links TRBV6-4 to TRBJ2-1; TCRdb's D call of TRBD2 is untestable without DNA. CDR1 and CDR2 from the germline V gene are MRHNA and SNTAGT. This CDR3 is 13 amino acids long.

V is TRBV4-2 and J is TRBJ2-2; the TCRdb call, TRBD1, lacks DNA for checking. Germline CDR1 and CDR2: LGHNA and YNFKEQ. This CDR3 is built from 15 residues. CDR3 amino acids: CASVSGTGDTGELFF.

V is TRBV6-4 and J is TRBJ2-1; there is no DNA to check the TCRdb D call of TRBD1. The CDR3 covers 13 residues. Germline V lookup: CDR1 MRHNA, CDR2 SNTAGT. The chain's CDR3 is CASSDRGHNEQFF.

The J gene is TRBJ2-7, the V gene TRBV29-1; the D call of TRBD2 rests on TCRdb alone, since no DNA is present to check it. The germline V gene encodes CDR1 SQVTM and CDR2 ANQGSEA. This CDR3 is 14 amino acids long. CDR3: CSVEDYEGSDEQYF.

The chain couples TRBV12-3 or TRBV12-4 to TRBJ2-2. This CDR3 has 15 residues. CDR3 in amino acids: CASSLEPGNTGELFF.

This chain joins TRBV7-9 and TRBJ1-2; TCRdb selects TRBD1, and the lack of DNA leaves this call unchecked. Germline V gene data show CDR1 as SEHNR and CDR2 as FQNEAQ (reference sequence). The CDR3 runs 15 residues. CDR3 sequence reads: CASSSLWDSQYGYTF.

The V and J genes are TRBV29-1 and TRBJ2-3; TCRdb's D call of TRBD2 is untestable without DNA. The germline CDR1 and CDR2 sequences are SQVTM and ANQGSEA. The CDR3 contains 11 residues. Here the CDR3 reads CSVLDFDTQYF.

The chain couples TRBV6-5 to TRBJ2-1. The V gene's germline CDR1 is MNHEY and CDR2 SVGAGI. The CDR3 totals 12 residues. The CDR3 sequence is CASSQDGYEQFF.

J is TRBJ2-7 and V is TRBV7-2. This CDR3 is built from 14 residues. CDR1 is SGHTA, CDR2 FQGNSA, per germline. This CDR3 is CASSFRISSYEQYF.

The genes are TRBV6-4 and TRBJ2-3; TCRdb selects TRBD1, and the lack of DNA leaves this call unchecked. Germline V CDR1 and CDR2: MRHNA, SNTAGT. This CDR3 spans 13 amino acids. CDR3: CASSDGRVDTQYF.

The chain recombines TRBV3-1 with TRBJ2-7. This CDR3 region has 13 residues. Germline-derived CDR1 and CDR2 are LGHDT and YNNKEL (reference sequence). The CDR3 is CASSQAVWNEQYF.

The J gene is TRBJ2-7, the V gene TRBV20-1; the TCRdb D gene call, TRBD1, has no DNA to confirm it. This CDR3 has 15 residues. CDR1 and CDR2 (germline): DFQATT, SNEGSKA (reference sequence). The CDR3 sequence: CSARDPGTPLDEQYF.

The genes are TRBV6-4 and TRBJ2-6. The V gene's germline CDR1 is MRHNA and CDR2 SNTAGT. CDR3 length: 16 amino acids. CDR3 amino acids: CASSEGKSGGANVLTF.